This T cell receptor beta chain was sequenced during a study of shared clonotypes between healthy human individuals. The CDR3 has 13 amino acids. CDR1 SQVTM and CDR2 ANQGSEA come from the germline V gene. Trimming removed 6 bases from V and 3 bases from J, with 11 bases in between. The protocol was immunoSEQ multiplex PCR, while the TCRdb copy is restricted to in-frame clones and leaves out a portion. The data hold 600,000 to 750,000 clones, with about two thirds observed a single time. The chain is built from TRBV29-1 and TRBJ2-2, with D possibly matching TRBD2 (6 bases). The source material was memory CD4+ T cells sorted from blood. Noted subset: CD45RA-negative fraction. The TCR was taken from a woman aged 30 to 39 in good health. The CDR3: CSVVAADTGELFF. The CDR3, as DNA: TGCAGCGTCGTAGCGGCAGACACCGGGGAGCTGTTTTTT.